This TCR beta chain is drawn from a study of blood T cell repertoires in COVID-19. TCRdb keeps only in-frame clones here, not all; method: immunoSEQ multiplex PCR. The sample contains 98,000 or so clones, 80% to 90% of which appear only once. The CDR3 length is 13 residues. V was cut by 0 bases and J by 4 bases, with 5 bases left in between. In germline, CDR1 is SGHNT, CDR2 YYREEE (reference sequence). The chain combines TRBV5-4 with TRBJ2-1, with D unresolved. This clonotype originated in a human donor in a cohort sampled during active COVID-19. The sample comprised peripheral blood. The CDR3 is CASSLDGYNEQFF. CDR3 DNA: TGTGCCAGCAGCTTGGACGGGTACAATGAGCAGTTCTTC.